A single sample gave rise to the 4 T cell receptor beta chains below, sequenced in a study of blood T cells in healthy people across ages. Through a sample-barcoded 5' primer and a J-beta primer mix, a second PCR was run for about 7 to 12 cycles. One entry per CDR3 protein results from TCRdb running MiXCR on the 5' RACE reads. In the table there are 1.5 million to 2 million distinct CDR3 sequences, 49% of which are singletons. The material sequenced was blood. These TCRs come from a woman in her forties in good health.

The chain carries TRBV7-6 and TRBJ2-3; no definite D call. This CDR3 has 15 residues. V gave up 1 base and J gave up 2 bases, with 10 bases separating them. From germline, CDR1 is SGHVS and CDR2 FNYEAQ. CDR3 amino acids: CASSLVSGFTDTQYF. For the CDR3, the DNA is TGTGCCAGCAGCTTAGTGTCAGGATTCACAGATACGCAGTATTTT.

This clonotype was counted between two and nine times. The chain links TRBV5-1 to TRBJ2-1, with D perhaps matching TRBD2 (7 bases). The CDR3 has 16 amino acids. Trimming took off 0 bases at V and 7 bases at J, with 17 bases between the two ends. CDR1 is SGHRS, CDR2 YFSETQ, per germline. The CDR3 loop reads CASSLDLGGPGNEQFF. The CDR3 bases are TGCGCCAGCAGCTTGGATCTGGGGGGGCCGGGGAATGAGCAGTTCTTC. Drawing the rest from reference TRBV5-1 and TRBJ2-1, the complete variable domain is KAGVTQTPRYLIKTRGQQVTLSCSPISGHRSVSWYQQTPGQGLQFLFEYFSETQRNKGNFPGRFSGRQFSNSRSEMNVSTLELGDSALYLCASSLDLGGPGNEQFFGPGTRLTVL.

DNA of the CDR3: TGTGCCAGCAGTTTATTTGTATCAGGGAACTATGGCTACACCTTC. The encoded protein is CASSLFVSGNYGYTF. This sequence joins TRBV28 and TRBJ1-2; a weak D match, TRBD1 (5 bases). V was clipped by 1 base and J by 2 bases, with 11 bases between them. Germline V gives CDR1 MDHEN, CDR2 SYDVKM. The length of the CDR3 is 15 residues.

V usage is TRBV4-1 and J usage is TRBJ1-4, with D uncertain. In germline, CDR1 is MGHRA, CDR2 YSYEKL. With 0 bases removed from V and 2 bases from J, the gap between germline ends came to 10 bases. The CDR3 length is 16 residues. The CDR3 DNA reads TGCGCCAGCAGCCAAGATATCCATTCTACTAATGAAAAACTGTTTTTT. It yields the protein CASSQDIHSTNEKLFF.